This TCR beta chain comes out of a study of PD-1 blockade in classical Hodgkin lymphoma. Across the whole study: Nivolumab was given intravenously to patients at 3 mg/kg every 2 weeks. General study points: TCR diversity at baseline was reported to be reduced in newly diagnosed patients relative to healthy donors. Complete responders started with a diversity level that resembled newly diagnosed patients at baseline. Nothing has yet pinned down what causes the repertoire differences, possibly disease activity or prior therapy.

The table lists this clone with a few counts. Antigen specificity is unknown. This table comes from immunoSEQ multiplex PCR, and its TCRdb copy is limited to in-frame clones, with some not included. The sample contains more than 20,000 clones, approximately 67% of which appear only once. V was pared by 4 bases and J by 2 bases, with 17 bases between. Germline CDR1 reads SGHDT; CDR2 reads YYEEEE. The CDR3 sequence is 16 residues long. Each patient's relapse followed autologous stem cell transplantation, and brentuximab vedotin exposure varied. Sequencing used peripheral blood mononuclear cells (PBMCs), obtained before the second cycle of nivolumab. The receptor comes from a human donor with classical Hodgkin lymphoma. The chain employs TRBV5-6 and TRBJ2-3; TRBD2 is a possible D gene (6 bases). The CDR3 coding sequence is TGTGCCAGCAGCCGCCCTCTAGCGCGGATCACAGATACGCAGTATTTT. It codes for CASSRPLARITDTQYF. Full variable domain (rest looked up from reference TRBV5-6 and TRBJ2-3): DAGVTQSPTHLIKTRGQQVTLRCSPKSGHDTVSWYQQALGQGPQFIFQYYEEEERQRGNFPDRFSGHQFPNYSSELNVNALLLGDSALYLCASSRPLARITDTQYFGPGTRLTVL.